The next 18 T cell receptor beta chains were all read from a single sample in a study of shared clonotypes between healthy human individuals. Profiling relied on immunoSEQ multiplex PCR, and the TCRdb table lists in-frame clones only, not all of them. The repertoire includes roughly 1.5 million clones, nearly 99% of them detected once, and roughly 0.42% sits in the top ten. The sample was naive CD4+ T cells sorted from blood. Subset denoted: CD45RA+ positively selected. Receptors were obtained from a man aged 25-40 years in good health.

The V call is TRBV11-2, the J call TRBJ2-3, with D unresolved. V gave up 8 bases and J gave up 1 base, with 1 base separating them. CDR3 length: 10 residues. Germline CDR1 SGHAT, CDR2 FQNNGV. The CDR3 loop reads CASGTDTQYF. CDR3 nucleotide sequence: TGTGCCAGCGGCACAGATACGCAGTATTTT.

The chain carries TRBV9 and TRBJ2-2; the D gene is possibly TRBD1 (5 bases). CDR1 is SGDLS, CDR2 YYNGEE, per germline. The CDR3 has 14 residues. V lost 4 bases and J 6 bases, leaving 13 bases between the germline ends. The CDR3 protein is CASSFTGFPGELFF. DNA for the CDR3: TGTGCCAGCAGCTTCACAGGCTTTCCCGGGGAGCTGTTTTTT.

This clone came up once. The chain recombines TRBV5-1 with TRBJ2-5; D is undetermined. The CDR3 runs to 15 residues. Trimming removed 0 bases at V and 5 bases at J, with 14 bases between. The germline CDR1 and CDR2 sequences are SGHRS and YFSETQ. DNA of the CDR3: TGCGCCAGCAGCTTGGGGGCCTCAAACGAGGAGACCCAGTACTTC. Translating it yields CASSLGASNEETQYF.

The rearrangement joins TRBV14 to TRBJ2-1; D is uncertain. Deletions cut 2 bases from V and 2 bases from J, with 7 bases between. CDR3 length: 14 residues. Germline V lookup: CDR1 SGHDN, CDR2 FVKESK. The CDR3 protein is CASSQWQTYNEQFF. DNA for the CDR3: TGTGCCAGCAGCCAATGGCAGACCTACAATGAGCAGTTCTTC.

The V call is TRBV7-2, the J call TRBJ2-7, with D hard to call. CDR1 and CDR2 (germline): SGHTA, FQGNSA. The CDR3 spans 11 residues. V was pared by 5 bases and J by 4 bases, with 6 bases between. The CDR3 loop reads CASSNRYEQYF. The CDR3 nucleotides read TGTGCCAGCAGCAACAGATACGAGCAGTACTTC.

The J gene is TRBJ1-3, the V gene TRBV6-6, with 8 bases fitting TRBD1. Germline CDR1 MNHNY, CDR2 SVGAGI (reference sequence). CDR3 size: 15 residues. V shed 5 bases and J 0 bases; nucleotides not matched to a gene: 3. CDR3 in DNA: TGTGCCAGCAGTGGGACAGGTAGCTCTGGAAACACCATATATTTT. This translates into CASSGTGSSGNTIYF.

Of note for this clone: The same CDR3 also results from other DNA sequences found in this sample. The J gene is TRBJ2-1, the V gene TRBV19; D is unclear. V lost 0 bases and J 6 bases, leaving 0 bases between the germline ends. CDR3 length: 11 amino acids. The germline V gene has CDR1 LNHDA and CDR2 SQIVND (reference sequence). CDR3 sequence (DNA): TGTGCCAGTAGTATAGACAATGAGCAGTTCTTC. As protein: CASSIDNEQFF. Variable domain in full (rest from reference TRBV19 and TRBJ2-1): DGGITQSPKYLFRKEGQNVTLSCEQNLNHDAMYWYRQDPGQGLRLIYYSQIVNDFQKGDIAEGYSVSREKKESFPLTVTSAQKNPTAFYLCASSIDNEQFFGPGTRLTVL.

CDR3 DNA sequence: TGTGCCAGCAGCCCAGCTACTCCTAGCACAGATACGCAGTATTTT. Translation gives CASSPATPSTDTQYF. The rearrangement links TRBV7-9 to TRBJ2-3; D unclear. CDR3 length: 15 amino acids. V was clipped by 5 bases and J by 0 bases, with 12 bases between them. The germline V gene has CDR1 SEHNR and CDR2 FQNEAQ (reference sequence).

For this clone: The identical CDR3 is also encoded by other nucleotide sequences in the sample. V is TRBV30 and J is TRBJ2-7; D gene unclear. This CDR3 has 13 amino acids. Germline assignment: CDR1 GTSNPN and CDR2 SVGIG (reference sequence). The ends were cut back, 1 base at V and 2 bases at J, with 9 bases in the middle. The CDR3 coding sequence is TGTGCCTGGAGTGCTGGCAGGACCTACGAGCAGTACTTC. Its translation: CAWSAGRTYEQYF.

The rearrangement uses TRBV21-1 and TRBJ2-7; TRBD2 is taken as the D call from the table, unchecked against the DNA. TRBV21-1 is a pseudogene segment. This CDR3 spans 13 amino acids. The CDR3 protein is CASSKGVSDEQYF. The CDR3 DNA is TGTGCCAGCAGCAAAGGGGTTAGCGACGAGCAGTACTTC.

The genes are TRBV2 and TRBJ2-7, with TRBD1 as a possible D gene (6 bases). Germline-derived CDR1 and CDR2 are SNHLY and FYNNEI. This CDR3 comprises 13 residues. V lost 6 bases and J 6 bases, leaving 15 bases between the germline ends. The CDR3 spells CASSGTQAGEQYF. The CDR3 DNA reads TGTGCCAGCAGCGGGACACAGGCTGGCGAGCAGTACTTC.

The rearrangement joins TRBV11-3 to TRBJ2-1; tentatively, D is TRBD2 (7 bases). Germline V gene lookup returns CDR1 SGHNT and CDR2 YENEEA. V was cut by 5 bases and J by 6 bases, with 17 bases left in between. CDR3 length equals 15 residues. The CDR3 DNA sequence: TGTGCCAGCAGCAGGGGGGGCCTAGTCGGCAATGAGCAGTTCTTC. Translation gives CASSRGGLVGNEQFF.

The V and J genes are TRBV19 and TRBJ2-1, with a possible D match to TRBD2 (5 bases). This CDR3 spans 13 amino acids. Trimming pared 2 bases from V and 10 bases from J, leaving 12 bases between. Germline-derived CDR1 and CDR2 are LNHDA and SQIVND (reference sequence). This chain's CDR3 is CASSIRETGEQFF. The CDR3 nucleotides are TGTGCCAGTAGTATACGGGAAACCGGAGAGCAGTTCTTC.

The chain combines TRBV28 with TRBJ1-2; D uncertain. Trimming shortened V by 1 base and J by 3 bases, and 12 bases separated the two germline ends. The CDR3 totals 15 residues. The germline gives CDR1 MDHEN, CDR2 SYDVKM. In nucleotides, the CDR3 is TGTGCCAGCAGTTTATCGGGCAGAATGTACTATGGCTACACCTTC. This translates into CASSLSGRMYYGYTF.

The chain couples TRBV25-1 to TRBJ2-3; D is uncertain. V was pared by 3 bases and J by 7 bases, with 11 bases between. This CDR3 is built from 13 residues. In germline, CDR1 is MGHDK, CDR2 SYGVNS. Here the CDR3 DNA reads TGTGCCAGCAGTGACCCTGGGATCCATACGCAGTATTTT. It specifies CASSDPGIHTQYF.

The chain couples TRBV6-1 to TRBJ2-3; 7 bases align to TRBD2. The ends lost 8 bases at V and 2 bases at J; junction bases unmatched: 4. This CDR3 spans 13 amino acids. Germline CDR1 reads MNHNS; CDR2 reads SASEGT. The CDR3 reads CASGRELTDTQYF. Here the CDR3 DNA reads TGTGCCAGCGGGAGGGAGCTCACAGATACGCAGTATTTT.

V gene TRBV11-2 combines with J gene TRBJ1-3; D gene unclear. Germline V gene data show CDR1 as SGHAT and CDR2 as FQNNGV. V was cut by 5 bases and J by 4 bases, with 12 bases left in between. CDR3 length equals 14 residues. DNA for the CDR3: TGTGCCAGCAGCGTCGGCCTCCGGGGAAACACCATATATTTT. Its protein product is CASSVGLRGNTIYF.

V is TRBV25-1 and J is TRBJ2-4, with D perhaps matching TRBD1 or TRBD2 (6 bases each). V dropped 3 bases and J dropped 2 bases, with 14 bases sitting between them. Per germline, CDR1 MGHDK and CDR2 SYGVNS. The CDR3 is made up of 16 amino acids. Written as DNA, the CDR3 is TGTGCCAGCAGTGATCCCCGGGGGCTGTCCAAAAACATTCAGTACTTC. Its protein product is CASSDPRGLSKNIQYF.